These T cell receptor beta chains were read from a single sample in a study of T-cell reconstitution after alpha-beta-depleted transplantation in children. TCRdb called the PCR reads again in MiXCR, with one record for every CDR3 protein. The profile covers 450,000 to 500,000 distinct CDR3 sequences, with under 15% appearing a single time and 4.5% to 6% taken by the ten largest. The material was PBMCs from the stem cell graft donor, obtained from the stem cell graft. These receptors came from a human donor who donated a stem cell graft to a child with combined immunodeficiency. The CDR3 runs from the conserved cysteine through the conserved F or W. D genes are given only for firm matches. Expanded clones are given a class, and other clones once, few, many or no size at all.

J gene | V gene | clone size | D gene | CDR3 protein | CDR3 DNA
TRBJ2-7 | TRBV20-1 | - | TRBD2 | CSASLAGENKGGYSFYEQYF | TGCAGTGCTAGCCTAGCGGGAGAAAATAAAGGGGGATATTCTTTCTACGAGCAGTACTTC
TRBJ1-1 | TRBV12-3/TRBV12-4 | many | - | CASSLGQVPNTEAFF | TGTGCCAGCAGTTTAGGTCAGGTCCCCAACACTGAAGCTTTCTTT
TRBJ2-7 | TRBV7-9 | - | - | CASSLEVGFFSEQYF | TGTGCCAGCAGCTTAGAGGTAGGGTTCTTCTCCGAGCAGTACTTC
TRBJ2-3 | TRBV4-3 | few | TRBD2 | CASSQDSGPSGGGTQYF | TGCGCCAGCAGCCAAGATAGTGGGCCTAGCGGGGGGGGTACGCAGTATTTT
TRBJ2-6 | TRBV18 | - | - | CASSPVPGANVLTF | TGTGCCAGCTCACCGGTACCCGGGGCCAACGTCCTGACTTTC
TRBJ2-7 | TRBV5-1 | few | TRBD1 | CASSPTGGDAYEQYF | TGCGCCAGCAGCCCTACAGGGGGCGATGCCTACGAGCAGTACTTC
TRBJ2-7 | TRBV20-1 | many | TRBD1 | CSAPDRERGLGEQYF | TGCAGTGCCCCGGACAGGGAAAGGGGACTTGGTGAGCAGTACTTC
TRBJ2-7 | TRBV4-2 | - | - | CASSQEHTSSYEQYF | TGTGCCAGCAGCCAAGAACACACTAGCTCCTACGAGCAGTACTTC
TRBJ2-1 | TRBV12-3/TRBV12-4 | few | TRBD2 | CASSPARTSGEQFF | TGTGCCAGCAGTCCCGCACGGACTAGCGGGGAGCAGTTCTTC
TRBJ2-7 | TRBV2 | many | - | CASSVQYEQYF | TGTGCCAGCAGTGTACAGTACGAGCAGTACTTC
TRBJ2-7 | TRBV6-5 | few | TRBD1 | CASSSHRGRNEQYF | TGTGCCAGCAGTTCTCACAGGGGTCGGAACGAGCAGTACTTC
TRBJ1-1 | TRBV6-5 | many | - | CASRTMNTEAFF | TGTGCCAGCAGAACCATGAACACTGAAGCTTTCTTT
TRBJ1-1 | TRBV3-1 | - | - | CASSIEGMDTEAFF | TGTGCCAGCAGCATAGAGGGGATGGACACTGAAGCTTTCTTT
TRBJ2-7 | TRBV29-1 | - | - | CSVEEGPEQYF | TGCAGCGTTGAAGAGGGTCCCGAGCAGTACTTC
TRBJ1-1 | TRBV4-2 | few | - | CASSQDRARANTEAFF | TGTGCCAGCAGCCAAGATAGGGCCAGGGCGAACACTGAAGCTTTCTTT
TRBJ1-1 | TRBV5-6 | - | - | CASSLRPPLMNTEAFF | TGTGCCAGCAGCTTGAGACCACCATTAATGAACACTGAAGCTTTCTTT
TRBJ2-1 | TRBV7-9 | many | - | CASSLYRIEAPNEQFF | TGTGCCAGCAGCCTCTACCGGATAGAGGCTCCCAATGAGCAGTTCTTC
TRBJ2-1 | TRBV7-2 | - | TRBD2 | CASSPSGRGGSYNEQFF | TGTGCCAGCAGCCCTAGCGGGAGGGGTGGCTCCTACAATGAGCAGTTCTTC
TRBJ1-1 | TRBV4-2 | - | TRBD1 | CASSLGTGTNTEAFF | TGTGCCAGCAGCCTGGGGACAGGTACCAACACTGAAGCTTTCTTT
TRBJ2-2 | TRBV12-3/TRBV12-4 | few | TRBD1 | CASSFVGTENTGELFF | TGTGCCAGCAGTTTCGTGGGGACAGAAAACACCGGGGAGCTGTTTTTT
TRBJ2-2 | TRBV24-1 | many | - | CATSDLLSQTGELFF | TGTGCCACCAGTGATTTGTTGAGCCAGACCGGGGAGCTGTTTTTT
TRBJ2-3 | TRBV6-5 | - | - | CASSSQGPVSTDTQYF | TGTGCCAGCAGTTCTCAGGGGCCGGTTAGCACAGATACGCAGTATTTT
TRBJ2-7 | TRBV18 | few | - | CASSPQGPYEQYF | TGTGCCAGCTCGCCACAGGGTCCCTACGAGCAGTACTTC
TRBJ2-2 | TRBV24-1 | few | TRBD1 | CATSDLPGTETGELFF | TGTGCCACCAGTGATTTGCCTGGGACAGAAACCGGGGAGCTGTTTTTT
TRBJ1-1 | TRBV25-1 | - | TRBD1 | CASSEYQGATEAFF | TGTGCCAGCAGTGAATACCAGGGGGCTACTGAAGCTTTCTTT
TRBJ2-3 | TRBV5-5 | once | TRBD1 | CASSFFVPVDRVSTDTQYF | TGTGCCAGCAGCTTCTTTGTCCCCGTGGACAGGGTGAGCACAGATACGCAGTATTTT
TRBJ2-1 | TRBV5-6 | many | - | CASSFEEAYEQFF | TGTGCCAGCAGCTTTGAGGAGGCATATGAGCAGTTCTTC
TRBJ2-2 | TRBV9 | - | - | CASSTPDGHLTGELFF | TGTGCCAGCAGCACTCCAGACGGGCACCTTACCGGGGAGCTGTTTTTT
TRBJ2-4 | TRBV12-3/TRBV12-4 | many | - | CASSSGEDIQYF | TGTGCCAGCAGTTCCGGGGAGGACATTCAGTACTTC
TRBJ2-1 | TRBV30 | - | TRBD1 | CAWSLDDRGRHEQFF | TGTGCCTGGAGTTTGGACGACAGGGGGAGGCATGAGCAGTTCTTC
TRBJ2-5 | TRBV12-3/TRBV12-4 | many | - | CASRQRVTSQETQYF | TGTGCCAGCAGACAGCGCGTCACAAGCCAAGAGACCCAGTACTTC
TRBJ2-1 | TRBV11-2 | - | TRBD2 | CASSRPAQGTSGSGEQFF | TGTGCCAGCAGCCGGCCGGCACAGGGGACTAGCGGGAGTGGGGAGCAGTTCTTC
TRBJ2-1 | TRBV27 | - | TRBD1 | CASSGIEKDRYYNEQFF | TGTGCCAGCAGCGGGATAGAGAAGGACAGGTACTACAATGAGCAGTTCTTC
TRBJ1-5 | TRBV12-3/TRBV12-4 | - | - | CASSSAVRGQPQHF | TGTGCCAGCAGTTCCGCTGTGAGGGGTCAGCCCCAGCATTTT
TRBJ2-2 | TRBV12-3/TRBV12-4 | few | TRBD1 | CASSPPEGATGELFF | TGTGCCAGCAGTCCTCCCGAGGGGGCGACCGGGGAGCTGTTTTTT
TRBJ2-1 | TRBV7-6 | - | - | CASSLVGSGYNEQFF | TGTGCCAGCAGCTTAGTCGGTAGTGGGTACAATGAGCAGTTCTTC
TRBJ2-7 | TRBV12-3/TRBV12-4 | - | - | CASSRAGEYEQYF | TGTGCCAGCAGCCGTGCAGGGGAATACGAGCAGTACTTC
TRBJ2-3 | TRBV12-3/TRBV12-4 | many | - | CASSLALRADTQYF | TGTGCCAGCAGTCTAGCCCTAAGGGCAGATACGCAGTATTTT
TRBJ2-1 | TRBV6-2/TRBV6-3 | - | TRBD2 | CASRTSGTSYNEQFF | TGTGCCAGCAGAACTAGCGGGACCTCCTACAATGAGCAGTTCTTC
TRBJ2-2 | TRBV4-3 | many | - | CASSHDQAGELFF | TGCGCCAGCAGCCATGATCAGGCCGGGGAGCTGTTTTTT